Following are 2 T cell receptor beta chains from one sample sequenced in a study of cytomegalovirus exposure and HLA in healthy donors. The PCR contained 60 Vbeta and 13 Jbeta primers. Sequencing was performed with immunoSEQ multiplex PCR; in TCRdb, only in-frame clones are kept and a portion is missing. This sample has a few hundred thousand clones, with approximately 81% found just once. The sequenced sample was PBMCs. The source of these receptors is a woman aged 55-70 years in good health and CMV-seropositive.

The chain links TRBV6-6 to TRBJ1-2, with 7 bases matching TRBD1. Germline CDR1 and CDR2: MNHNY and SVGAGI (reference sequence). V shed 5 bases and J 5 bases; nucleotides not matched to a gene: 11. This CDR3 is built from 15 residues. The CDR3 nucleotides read TGTGCCAGCAGTGCCCCCCGGGACAGAATTTATGGCTACACCTTC. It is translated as CASSAPRDRIYGYTF.

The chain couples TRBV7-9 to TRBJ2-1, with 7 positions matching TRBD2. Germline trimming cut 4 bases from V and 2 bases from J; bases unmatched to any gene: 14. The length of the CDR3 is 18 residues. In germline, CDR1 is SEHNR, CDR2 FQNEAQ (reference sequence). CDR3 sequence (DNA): TGTGCCAGCAGCTCATCTTCTGGGCTGGCGGGAGCCTACAATGAGCAGTTCTTC. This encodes CASSSSSGLAGAYNEQFF.